What follows are 23 T cell receptor beta chains derived from one specimen sequenced in a study of blood T cell repertoires in COVID-19. Clones were read by immunoSEQ multiplex PCR, and TCRdb kept only the in-frame ones, dropping some. Of 14,000 or so clones listed, around 69% are singletons. The sample taken for sequencing was peripheral blood. Receptors were obtained from a boy younger than 10 with active or convalescent COVID-19.

This clone was found a few times. The DNA for the CDR3 is TGTGCCAGCAGCTCTGACAGGGCCAACGAGCAGTACTTC. It encodes CASSSDRANEQYF. The gene calls are TRBV6-6 and TRBJ2-7, with 7 positions matching TRBD1. CDR1 is MNHNY, CDR2 SVGAGI, per germline (reference sequence). V shed 6 bases and J 5 bases; nucleotides not matched to a gene: 7. The CDR3 runs 13 residues.

V is TRBV5-1 and J is TRBJ2-7; D gene unclear. The CDR3 sequence is 16 residues long. CDR1 and CDR2 from the germline V gene are SGHRS and YFSETQ. V dropped 0 bases and J dropped 0 bases, with 13 bases sitting between them. CDR3 residues: CASSLGLGSTSYEQYF. CDR3 sequence (DNA): TGCGCCAGCAGCTTGGGTCTAGGATCTACCTCCTACGAGCAGTACTTC.

V usage is TRBV6-6 and J usage is TRBJ2-1; 9 bases agree with TRBD2. This CDR3 spans 15 amino acids. With V trimmed by 7 bases and J by 6 bases, 10 bases remained unmatched. Germline V gene lookup returns CDR1 MNHNY and CDR2 SVGAGI (reference sequence). CDR3 loop: CASTPGGAGGNEQFF. In nucleotides, the CDR3 is TGTGCCAGCACCCCCGGAGGAGCGGGGGGCAATGAGCAGTTCTTC.

The gene calls are TRBV5-4 and TRBJ1-2; 7 bases agree with TRBD1. Trimming at V came to 5 bases and at J to 0 bases, leaving 10 bases not matched to a gene. The CDR3 totals 16 residues. Per the germline V gene, CDR1 is SGHNT and CDR2 is YYREEE (reference sequence). The CDR3 DNA follows: TGTGCCAGCAGGTCCGGGACAGAGATTCCTAACTATGGCTACACCTTC. It yields the protein CASRSGTEIPNYGYTF.

The chain couples TRBV27 to TRBJ1-2, with TRBD1 matching over 7 bases. CDR3 length: 13 residues. From germline, CDR1 is MNHEY and CDR2 SMNVEV (reference sequence). J was trimmed by 6 bases and V by 5 bases; bases with no gene match: 6. Here the CDR3 DNA reads TGTGCCAGCAGTCCGATCGACAGGGATGGCTACACCTTC. Residues: CASSPIDRDGYTF.

The chain has TRBV12-5 and TRBJ2-1; 7 bases match TRBD2. CDR1 and CDR2 (germline): LGHNT, FRNRAP. V shed 5 bases and J 7 bases; nucleotides not matched to a gene: 5. The CDR3 contains 13 residues. Here the CDR3 DNA reads TGTGCTAGTGGTAGCCGGGAGGTGAATGAGCAGTTCTTC. Residues: CASGSREVNEQFF. Full variable domain (outside the CDR3, taken from reference TRBV12-5 and TRBJ2-1): DARVTQTPRHKVTEMGQEVTMRCQPILGHNTVFWYRQTMMQGLELLAYFRNRAPLDDSGMPKDRFSAEMPDATLATLKIQPSEPRDSAVYFCASGSREVNEQFFGPGTRLTVL.

About this clone: One end of the junction varies from germline; a read error may be responsible. The rearrangement links TRBV4-1 to TRBJ1-1, with D perhaps matching TRBD1 (5 bases). The germline V gene encodes CDR1 MGHRA and CDR2 YSYEKL. The CDR3 totals 17 residues. The CDR3 region is CASSLGLPRGLNAEAFF. CDR3 sequence (DNA): TGCGCCAGCAGCCTCGGGTTGCCTCGGGGGTTGAACGCTGAAGCTTTCTTT.

Details on this clone: The junction and the germline gene differ at one end; a read error may be behind it. This chain links TRBV7-2 with TRBJ2-3; TRBD2 matches 10 bases. CDR3 length: 17 amino acids. Germline CDR1 and CDR2: SGHTA and FQGNSA. For the CDR3, the DNA is TGTGCCAGCAGTTTAGCGGCTAGCGGGGGCTACACAGATACGCAGTATTTT. Its protein is CASSLAASGGYTDTQYF.

V gene TRBV7-2 combines with J gene TRBJ1-2; D is perhaps TRBD1 (6 bases). The germline gives CDR1 SGHTA, CDR2 FQGNSA. The CDR3 runs to 17 residues. Trimming cost V 0 bases and J 4 bases, with 18 bases left between them. For the CDR3, the DNA is TGTGCCAGCAGCTTAGCAGTGTCGGGGGGCGAGCGCTATGGCTACACCTTC. Its protein product is CASSLAVSGGERYGYTF. The complete variable domain, with remaining parts taken from reference TRBV7-2 and TRBJ1-2, reads GAGVSQSPSNKVTEKGKDVELRCDPISGHTALYWYRQSLGQGLEFLIYFQGNSAPDKSGLPSDRFSAERTGGSVSTLTIQRTQQEDSAVYLCASSLAVSGGERYGYTFGSGTRLTVV.

This chain connects TRBV5-8 to TRBJ2-3, with TRBD2 identical over 9 bases. CDR1 is SGHTS and CDR2 is YDEGEE in the germline V gene. The CDR3 covers 16 residues. The V gene end was trimmed by 2 bases and the J gene end by 4 bases; junction bases not matched to a gene: 8. The CDR3 DNA sequence: TGTGCCAGCAGCTTCTCCCTAGCGGGACTCGCAGATACGCAGTATTTT. Translation gives CASSFSLAGLADTQYF.

The gene calls are TRBV13 and TRBJ2-7; D unclear. V lost 4 bases and J lost 5, with 18 bases in between. From germline, CDR1 is PRHDT and CDR2 FYEKMQ (reference sequence). The CDR3 spans 15 residues. The CDR3 is CASSSTPTELNEQYF. DNA of the CDR3: TGTGCCAGCAGCTCGACTCCCACCGAGCTCAACGAGCAGTACTTC.

The rearrangement joins TRBV19 to TRBJ2-2; D unclear. The CDR3 totals 11 residues. In germline, CDR1 is LNHDA, CDR2 SQIVND (reference sequence). V was shortened by 8 bases and J by 3 bases, with 4 bases between the two germline ends. For the CDR3, the DNA is TGTGCCAGTCTCGACACCGGGGAGCTGTTTTTT. Translation gives CASLDTGELFF.

This clone showed up just once. The chain couples TRBV19 to TRBJ1-1; 10 nucleotides agree with TRBD1. J gave up 6 bases and V 8 bases, and 15 bases lay outside the gene matches. Germline loops: CDR1 LNHDA, CDR2 SQIVND (reference sequence). This CDR3 spans 16 amino acids. CDR3: CASQPRTGGKGAEAFF. DNA for the CDR3: TGTGCCAGTCAACCTCGGACAGGGGGGAAAGGCGCTGAAGCTTTCTTT.

This clone qualifies as medium-sized. The V and J genes are TRBV7-2 and TRBJ2-7; D uncertain. Per germline, CDR1 SGHTA and CDR2 FQGNSA. V was clipped by 1 base and J by 6 bases, with 7 bases between them. This CDR3 is built from 12 residues. The CDR3 coding sequence is TGTGCCAGCAGCTTAGATTACGGCGAGCAGTACTTC. Its translation: CASSLDYGEQYF.

The V and J genes are TRBV7-2 and TRBJ2-7; 7 bases line up with TRBD2. This CDR3 spans 14 amino acids. The J segment lost 5 bases and the V segment lost 0 bases, leaving 4 bases of the junction unmatched. Germline loops: CDR1 SGHTA, CDR2 FQGNSA. The CDR3 loop is CASSLASGGHEQYF. The CDR3 bases are TGTGCCAGCAGCTTAGCCTCGGGGGGACACGAGCAGTACTTC.

The J gene is TRBJ2-2, the V gene TRBV27; 9 bases are shared with TRBD1. V trimming: 0 bases; J trimming: 8 bases; junction bases outside the gene matches: 4. Germline loops: CDR1 MNHEY, CDR2 SMNVEV (reference sequence). The CDR3 covers 15 residues. As DNA, the CDR3 is TGTGCCAGCAGTTTATCGACAGGGGGTTCAGGGGAGCTGTTTTTT. It translates to CASSLSTGGSGELFF.

CDR3 loop: CASSQTGTLGTDTQYF. The CDR3, as DNA: TGCGCCAGCAGCCAAACCGGGACTTTGGGCACAGATACGCAGTATTTT. The chain joins TRBV4-1 to TRBJ2-3, with D tentatively TRBD2 (6 bases). The CDR3 has 16 residues. Trimming pared 2 bases from V and 1 base from J, leaving 13 bases between. In germline, CDR1 is MGHRA, CDR2 YSYEKL.

This rearrangement joins TRBV4-1 to TRBJ2-2, with 9 bases fitting TRBD2. This CDR3 is 17 amino acids long. V dropped 3 bases and J dropped 5; count of bases not matched to a gene: 10. Germline V CDR1 and CDR2: MGHRA, YSYEKL. CDR3 sequence reads: CASSHLLAGVGTGELFF. For the CDR3, the DNA is TGCGCCAGCAGCCATCTTTTAGCGGGAGTTGGGACCGGGGAGCTGTTTTTT.

The V call is TRBV15, the J call TRBJ2-5; D is uncertain. Germline V CDR1 and CDR2: LNHNV, YYDKDF (reference sequence). Trimming removed 0 bases from V and 1 base from J, with 9 bases in between. The CDR3 has 15 residues. CDR3 sequence (DNA): TGTGCCACCAGCAGAGATCCCAGCGCCCAAGAGACCCAGTACTTC. As protein: CATSRDPSAQETQYF.

In DNA, the CDR3 is TGTGCCAGCAGCCAACATCCCCCCTACGAGCAGTACTTC. This sequence encodes CASSQHPPYEQYF. This chain connects TRBV11-2 to TRBJ2-7; D not resolved. Trimming shortened V by 5 bases and J by 2 bases, and 10 bases separated the two germline ends. This CDR3 has 13 amino acids. The germline CDR1 and CDR2 sequences are SGHAT and FQNNGV.

This sequence joins TRBV6-2 or TRBV6-3 and TRBJ1-1; D is unresolved. Trimming shortened V by 5 bases and J by 4 bases, and 14 bases separated the two germline ends. From germline, CDR1 is MNHEY and CDR2 SVGEGT. The CDR3 consists of 14 residues. The CDR3, as DNA: TGTGCCAGCAGTAGATTCTGGGGAGGCACTGAAGCTTTCTTT. Its translation: CASSRFWGGTEAFF.

V and J are TRBV27 and TRBJ2-1; the match to TRBD1 covers 7 bases. V dropped 8 bases and J dropped 0; count of bases not matched to a gene: 4. CDR1 and CDR2 (germline): MNHEY, SMNVEV (reference sequence). The CDR3 totals 14 residues. This CDR3 reads CASRQGSSYNEQFF. The CDR3 DNA reads as TGTGCCAGCCGACAGGGAAGCTCCTACAATGAGCAGTTCTTC.

This chain connects TRBV2 to TRBJ1-1, with TRBD1 matching 9 bases. This CDR3 region has 15 residues. V lost 10 bases to trimming and J lost 0 bases; unmatched junction nucleotides: 9. Germline-derived CDR1 and CDR2 are SNHLY and FYNNEI. The CDR3 nucleotides read TGTGCCAACCTACAGGGGGCGCGGGTGAACACTGAAGCTTTCTTT. It yields the protein CANLQGARVNTEAFF.